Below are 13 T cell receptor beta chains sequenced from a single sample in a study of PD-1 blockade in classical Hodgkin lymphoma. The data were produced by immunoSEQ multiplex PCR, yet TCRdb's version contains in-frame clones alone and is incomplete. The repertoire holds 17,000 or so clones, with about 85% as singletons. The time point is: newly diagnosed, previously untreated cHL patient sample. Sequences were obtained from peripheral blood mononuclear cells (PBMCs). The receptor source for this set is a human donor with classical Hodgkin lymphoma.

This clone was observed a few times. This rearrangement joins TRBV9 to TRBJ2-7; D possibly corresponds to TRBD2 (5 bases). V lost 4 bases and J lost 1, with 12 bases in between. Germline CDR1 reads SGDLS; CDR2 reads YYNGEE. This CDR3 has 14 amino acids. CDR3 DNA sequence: TGTGCCAGCAGCCTCGCGGGCCGATCCTACGAGCAGTACTTC. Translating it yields CASSLAGRSYEQYF. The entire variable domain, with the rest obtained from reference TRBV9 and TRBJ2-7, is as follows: DSGVTQTPKHLITATGQRVTLRCSPRSGDLSVYWYQQSLDQGLQFLIQYYNGEERAKGNILERFSAQQFPDLHSELNLSSLELGDSALYFCASSLAGRSYEQYFGPGTRLTVT.

The DNA for the CDR3 is TGTGCCAGCAGTAGGACTAGCGGGAGGTACAATGAGCAGTTCTTC. It is translated as CASSRTSGRYNEQFF. This chain connects TRBV28 to TRBJ2-1; TRBD2 matches 14 bases. This CDR3 region has 15 residues. Germline CDR1 is MDHEN and CDR2 is SYDVKM. Losses at the gene ends were 5 bases for V and 4 bases for J; bases not matched to a gene: 1.

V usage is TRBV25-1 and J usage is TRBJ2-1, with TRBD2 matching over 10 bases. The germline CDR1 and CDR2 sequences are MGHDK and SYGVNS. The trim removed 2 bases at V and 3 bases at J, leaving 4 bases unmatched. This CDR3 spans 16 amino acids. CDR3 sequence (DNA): TGTGCCAGCAGTGAACATACTAGCGGGATCTACAATGAGCAGTTCTTC. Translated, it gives CASSEHTSGIYNEQFF.

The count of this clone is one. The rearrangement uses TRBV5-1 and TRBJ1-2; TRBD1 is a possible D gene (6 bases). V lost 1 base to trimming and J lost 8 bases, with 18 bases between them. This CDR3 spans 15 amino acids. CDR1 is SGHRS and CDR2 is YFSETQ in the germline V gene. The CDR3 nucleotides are TGCGCCAGCAGCTTGTCCGCAGGGGAGACTCAGGGCTACACCTTC. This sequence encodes CASSLSAGETQGYTF.

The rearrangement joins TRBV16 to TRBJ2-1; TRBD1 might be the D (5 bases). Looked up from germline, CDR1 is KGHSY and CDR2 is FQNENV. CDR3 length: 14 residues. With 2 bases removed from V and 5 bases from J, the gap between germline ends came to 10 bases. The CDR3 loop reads CASSQGARDNEQFF. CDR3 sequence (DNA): TGTGCCAGCAGCCAAGGGGCAAGGGACAATGAGCAGTTCTTC.

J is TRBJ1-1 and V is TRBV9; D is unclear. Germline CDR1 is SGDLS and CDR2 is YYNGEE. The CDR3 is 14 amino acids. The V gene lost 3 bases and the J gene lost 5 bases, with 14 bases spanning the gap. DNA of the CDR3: TGTGCCAGCAGCGCCGCCCCCGGCAGAACTGAAGCTTTCTTT. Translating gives CASSAAPGRTEAFF.

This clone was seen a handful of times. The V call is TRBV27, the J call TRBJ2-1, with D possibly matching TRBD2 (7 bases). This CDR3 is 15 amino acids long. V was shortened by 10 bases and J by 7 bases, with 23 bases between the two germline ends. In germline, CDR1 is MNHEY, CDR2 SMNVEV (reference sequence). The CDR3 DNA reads TGTGCCACCAAGGGTGGGGGGGCGCTTAGGAATGAGCAGTTCTTC. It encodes CATKGGGALRNEQFF.

In DNA, the CDR3 is TGTGCCAGCAGCGGGGGGATTAGAGAGCAGTACTTC. It yields the protein CASSGGIREQYF. V usage is TRBV6-1 and J usage is TRBJ2-7, with 7 bases identical to TRBD2. Trimming cost V 6 bases and J 7 bases; bases outside gene matches: 6. Germline V gene data show CDR1 as MNHNS and CDR2 as SASEGT. CDR3 length: 12 amino acids.

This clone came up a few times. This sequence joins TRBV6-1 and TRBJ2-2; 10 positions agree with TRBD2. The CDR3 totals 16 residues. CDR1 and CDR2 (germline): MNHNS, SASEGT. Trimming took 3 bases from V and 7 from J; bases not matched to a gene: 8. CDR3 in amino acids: CASSDQLAGDFGELFF. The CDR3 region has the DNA TGTGCCAGCAGTGACCAGCTAGCGGGAGATTTCGGGGAGCTGTTTTTT.

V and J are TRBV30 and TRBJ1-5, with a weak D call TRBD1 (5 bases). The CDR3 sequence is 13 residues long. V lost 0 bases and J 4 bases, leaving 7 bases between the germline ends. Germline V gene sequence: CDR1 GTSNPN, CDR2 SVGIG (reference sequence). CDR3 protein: CAWSVRGNQPQHF. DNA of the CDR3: TGTGCCTGGAGTGTACGGGGGAATCAGCCCCAGCATTTT.

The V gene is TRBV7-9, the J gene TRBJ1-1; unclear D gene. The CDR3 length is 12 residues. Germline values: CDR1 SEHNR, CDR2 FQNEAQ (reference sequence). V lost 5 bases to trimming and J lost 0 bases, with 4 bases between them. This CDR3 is CASSPMNTEAFF. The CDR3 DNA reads TGTGCCAGCAGCCCTATGAACACTGAAGCTTTCTTT.

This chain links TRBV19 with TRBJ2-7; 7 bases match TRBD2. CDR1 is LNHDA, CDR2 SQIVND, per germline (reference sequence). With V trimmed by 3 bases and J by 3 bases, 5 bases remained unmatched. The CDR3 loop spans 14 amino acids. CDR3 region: CASSIGTTYYEQYF. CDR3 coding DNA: TGTGCCAGTAGTATCGGGACTACCTACTACGAGCAGTACTTC.

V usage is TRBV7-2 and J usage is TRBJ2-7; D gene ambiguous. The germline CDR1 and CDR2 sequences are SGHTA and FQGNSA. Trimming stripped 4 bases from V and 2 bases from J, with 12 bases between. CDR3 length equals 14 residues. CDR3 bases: TGTGCCAGCAGCTCCCTTGACCGAACCTACGAGCAGTACTTC. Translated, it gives CASSSLDRTYEQYF.